This T cell receptor (beta chain) was retrieved from a study of CD4+ T cells in melanoma. Study-level findings and limits: CD8+ T cell, macrophage and B cell function reportedly correlated with neoantigen-specific CD4+ T cells. Neoantigen-specific CD4+ T cells in melanoma reportedly had diverse differentiation states.

CDR3 length equals 13 residues. Trimming stripped 4 bases from V and 4 bases from J, with 8 bases between. Germline CDR1 and CDR2: SGDLS and YYNGEE. On this clone: The antigen is not known.

Assay: immunoSEQ multiplex PCR; the TCRdb copy retains only in-frame clones and omits some. This sample has over 100,000 clones, with 92% found just once. Material for sequencing was peripheral blood. This TCR came from a human donor with melanoma. The chain is built from TRBV9 and TRBJ1-4; tentatively, D is TRBD1 (5 bases). DNA of the CDR3: TGTGCCAGCAGCAAGGGACTTAATGAAAAACTGTTTTTT. The encoded protein is CASSKGLNEKLFF.